The text below deals with one T cell receptor beta chain. Its cognate antigen is unknown. This record belongs to a study of OX40 agonist ivuxolimab in advanced cancers. Study at large: An agonistic human IgG2 monoclonal antibody against OX40 (CD134) was given. Mean age 60 years, range about 23 to 85; about 81% male.

TCRdb keeps only in-frame clones here, not all; method: immunoSEQ multiplex PCR. The repertoire holds fewer than 50,000 clones, with about 88% as singletons. The timepoints at which blood was sampled were baseline, cycle 4 day 1, and cycle 7 day 1. V was cut by 2 bases and J by 4 bases, with 8 bases left in between. There are 13 residues in the CDR3. CDR1 SGHNT and CDR2 YENEEA come from the germline V gene. Notes on the study in general: A proportion of nonresponders additionally exhibited low normalized T-cell clonal expansion.

The V call is TRBV11-3, the J call TRBJ1-2; possible D gene TRBD1, 5 bases. Sequencing was performed on CD4+ or CD8+ T cells sorted from blood, taken in a trial of the OX40 agonist ivuxolimab. The TCR comes from an adult with an advanced solid tumor such as melanoma, head and neck, liver or kidney cancer. CDR3 region: CASSLKGLYGYTF. CDR3 in DNA: TGTGCCAGCAGCTTAAAGGGGCTCTATGGCTACACCTTC.